This passage covers 30 T cell receptor beta chains from one sample sequenced in a study of cytomegalovirus exposure and HLA in healthy donors (dated by TCRdb to the late 2010s). The library was obtained by the immunoSEQ multiplex PCR assay. For the multiplex PCR, a mixture combining 60 forward primers for TCR Vbeta segments and 13 reverse primers for TCR Jbeta segments was used. The table comes from immuneACCESS by way of TCRdb, which keeps in-frame sequences with V and J called. Part of the clones is missing from these tables; in studies checked, under half for an unresolved V gene and the rest for unknown reasons. This sample gives 180,000 or so clones in total; roughly 88% of them show up just once. About 9.3% of the sample rests with the top ten. The material sequenced was PBMCs. Source of these receptors: a man aged 18 to 29 in good health and CMV-seropositive.

The rearrangement joins TRBV27 to TRBJ1-6; 9 positions match TRBD1. The trim removed 6 bases at V and 9 bases at J, leaving 6 bases unmatched. The germline gives CDR1 MNHEY, CDR2 SMNVEV (reference sequence). The CDR3 extends over 14 amino acids. The CDR3 coding sequence is TGTGCCAGCAGACCACAGGGGGCAGCTTCACCCCTCCACTTT. Protein: CASRPQGAASPLHF.

V gene TRBV11-2 combines with J gene TRBJ1-1; a weak D match, TRBD1 (5 bases). This CDR3 has 17 residues. Germline V gene lookup returns CDR1 SGHAT and CDR2 FQNNGV. Trimming took 1 base from V and 1 from J, leaving 16 bases between them. CDR3 region: CASSLVGRAFGNTEAFF. CDR3 nucleotide sequence: TGTGCCAGCAGCTTAGTTGGCAGGGCGTTTGGGAACACTGAAGCTTTCTTT.

The chain recombines TRBV5-4 with TRBJ2-5, with TRBD2 identical over 11 bases. Germline lookup yields CDR1 SGHNT and CDR2 YYREEE (reference sequence). This CDR3 is built from 15 residues. V lost 0 bases to trimming and J lost 5 bases; unmatched junction nucleotides: 3. Here the CDR3 reads CASSLAASGGETQYF. Written as DNA, the CDR3 is TGTGCCAGCAGCTTGGCGGCTAGCGGGGGGGAGACCCAGTACTTC.

This clone appeared a few times. The genes are TRBV27 and TRBJ1-2; D gene unclear. Germline V gives CDR1 MNHEY, CDR2 SMNVEV (reference sequence). The CDR3 consists of 13 residues. V lost 3 bases and J 6 bases, leaving 11 bases between the germline ends. The DNA for the CDR3 is TGTGCCAGCAGTTTGCGGGTAACGGATGGCTACACCTTC. It yields the protein CASSLRVTDGYTF.

V is TRBV5-1 and J is TRBJ1-5; TRBD1 matches 8 bases. The CDR3 loop spans 13 amino acids. Per germline, CDR1 SGHRS and CDR2 YFSETQ. V shed 0 bases, J shed 7 bases, and the junction held 0 bases outside the gene matches. The CDR3 DNA reads as TGCGCCAGCAGCTTGGGACAGGGGCAGCCCCAGCATTTT. Translated, it gives CASSLGQGQPQHF.

In the case of this clone: One end of the junction is discordant with germline, which a read error may explain. CDR3 sequence reads: CASTYVRGEETQYF. The CDR3 DNA is TGTGCCAGCACTTACGTGCGGGGGGAAGAGACCCAGTACTTC. The chain has TRBV6-6 and TRBJ2-5; 8 nucleotides align to TRBD2. CDR1 MNHNY and CDR2 SVGAGI come from the germline V gene (reference sequence). There are 14 residues in the CDR3.

This chain uses TRBV19 with TRBJ1-6; unclear D gene. The CDR3 has 17 amino acids. Trimming cost V 0 bases and J 7 bases, with 16 bases left between them. CDR1 is LNHDA, CDR2 SQIVND, per germline (reference sequence). DNA for the CDR3: TGTGCCAGTAGTATAGATCTTCGGGGAATCATGAATTCACCCCTCCACTTT. This encodes CASSIDLRGIMNSPLHF. The complete variable domain, with remaining parts taken from reference TRBV19 and TRBJ1-6, reads DGGITQSPKYLFRKEGQNVTLSCEQNLNHDAMYWYRQDPGQGLRLIYYSQIVNDFQKGDIAEGYSVSREKKESFPLTVTSAQKNPTAFYLCASSIDLRGIMNSPLHFGNGTRLTVT.

The chain couples TRBV7-2 to TRBJ1-2; 8 nucleotides align to TRBD1. Germline CDR1 SGHTA, CDR2 FQGNSA. With 4 bases clipped from V and 4 bases from J, the junction kept 5 bases outside the gene matches. There are 14 residues in the CDR3. The CDR3 DNA reads as TGTGCCAGCAGCTCACTCCAGGGGGCCTATGGCTACACCTTC. It encodes CASSSLQGAYGYTF.

The V call is TRBV7-2, the J call TRBJ2-3; possibly TRBD2 for D (7 bases). V dropped 6 bases and J dropped 7 bases, with 23 bases sitting between them. Germline CDR1 reads SGHTA; CDR2 reads FQGNSA. This CDR3 has 16 residues. The CDR3 DNA reads as TGTGCCAGCAGGGGATGGGGGCTAGCGGATTTTCATACGCAGTATTTT. Its protein product is CASRGWGLADFHTQYF.

This clone appeared once. V and J are TRBV30 and TRBJ1-2; TRBD1 agrees at 9 bases. The CDR3 is made up of 16 amino acids. CDR1 GTSNPN and CDR2 SVGIG come from the germline V gene (reference sequence). J lost 8 bases, V lost 4 bases, and 17 bases had no gene match. The DNA of the CDR3 is TGTGCCTGGATAGCGGGGCTGGACAGGGGACTGGGGGGCTACACCTTC. Its translation is CAWIAGLDRGLGGYTF.

This chain uses TRBV21-1 with TRBJ2-7; the table's TRBD2 call for D was not verified on the DNA. TRBV21-1 constitutes a pseudogene. The CDR3 runs 17 residues. The CDR3 spells CASSKEGHRTPSYEQYF. The CDR3 bases are TGTGCCAGCAGCAAGGAGGGCCACAGGACTCCCTCCTACGAGCAGTACTTC.

This chain connects TRBV5-1 to TRBJ1-5; D might be TRBD1 (5 bases). Germline V gene sequence: CDR1 SGHRS, CDR2 YFSETQ. CDR3 length equals 13 residues. Trimming cost V 4 bases and J 5 bases, with 10 bases left between them. CDR3 DNA sequence: TGCGCCAGCAGCGAAGACAGCTATCAGCCCCAGCATTTT. Translating it yields CASSEDSYQPQHF.

The CDR3 protein is CASSPDRDGYTF. The CDR3 DNA follows: TGCGCCAGCAGCCCGGACAGGGACGGCTACACCTTC. The genes are TRBV5-1 and TRBJ1-2, with 8 bases identical to TRBD1. CDR3 length: 12 amino acids. V was clipped by 4 bases and J by 8 bases; unmatched bases: 4. The germline gives CDR1 SGHRS, CDR2 YFSETQ.

The chain has TRBV11-2 and TRBJ2-2, with D maybe TRBD2 (6 bases). Germline CDR1 is SGHAT and CDR2 is FQNNGV. This CDR3 has 15 residues. V gave up 6 bases and J gave up 5 bases, with 16 bases separating them. CDR3 residues: CASRRGGRSTGELFF. DNA for the CDR3: TGTGCCAGCAGAAGAGGAGGGCGCAGTACCGGGGAGCTGTTTTTT.

The J gene is TRBJ2-5, the V gene TRBV5-1; 9 bases are shared with TRBD2. Gene TRBJ2-7 matches the end of the DNA better, so the J call may be wrong. The CDR3 covers 13 residues. Germline CDR1 SGHRS, CDR2 YFSETQ. CDR3 region: CASSGGGVYEQYF. DNA of the CDR3: TGCGCCAGCAGTGGCGGGGGGGTCTACGAGCAGTACTTC.

The chain has TRBV7-9 and TRBJ2-1; 8 bases are a match to TRBD1. This CDR3 region has 15 residues. Germline assignment: CDR1 SEHNR and CDR2 FQNEAQ (reference sequence). With V trimmed by 4 bases and J by 6 bases, 8 bases remained unmatched. The CDR3 protein is CASSSSDRGGNEQFF. The CDR3 region has the DNA TGTGCCAGCAGCTCTAGCGACAGGGGTGGCAATGAGCAGTTCTTC.

V is TRBV5-3 and J is TRBJ2-7; 7 positions match TRBD1. TRBV5-3 is flagged as an ORF with uncertain function. The length of the CDR3 is 12 residues. J gave up 5 bases and V 5 bases, and 4 bases lay outside the gene matches. As DNA, the CDR3 is TGTGCCAGAAGTTGGGGACAGAACGAGCAGTACTTC. Encoded protein: CARSWGQNEQYF.

The V call is TRBV7-3, the J call TRBJ2-5, with 14 bases fitting TRBD2. Germline loops: CDR1 SGHTA, CDR2 FQGTGA. The CDR3 extends over 16 amino acids. Germline trimming cut 4 bases from V and 2 bases from J; bases unmatched to any gene: 3. The CDR3 sequence is CASSSGLAGGQETQYF. In DNA form, the CDR3 reads TGTGCCAGCAGCTCCGGACTAGCGGGGGGACAAGAGACCCAGTACTTC.

The chain links TRBV7-6 to TRBJ2-1; 12 bases match TRBD2. In germline, CDR1 is SGHVS, CDR2 FNYEAQ. CDR3 length: 16 residues. V was pared by 5 bases and J by 4 bases, with 6 bases of the junction left unmatched. The CDR3 reads CASSQMTSGGYNEQFF. DNA for the CDR3: TGTGCCAGCAGCCAGATGACTAGCGGGGGATACAATGAGCAGTTCTTC.

The chain employs TRBV30 and TRBJ1-1; 7 nucleotides agree with TRBD1. The CDR3 is made up of 12 amino acids. Germline lookup yields CDR1 GTSNPN and CDR2 SVGIG (reference sequence). The V and J ends lost 2 bases and 6 bases, in that order; junction bases with no gene match: 3. This chain's CDR3 is CAWSNQGAEAFF. In DNA, the CDR3 is TGTGCCTGGAGTAACCAGGGGGCTGAAGCTTTCTTT. The full variable domain, in which reference TRBV30 and TRBJ1-1 provide the parts outside the CDR3, is SQTIHQWPATLVQPVGSPLSLECTVEGTSNPNLYWYRQAAGRGLQLLFYSVGIGQISSEVPQNLSASRPQDRQFILSSKKLLLSDSGFYLCAWSNQGAEAFFGQGTRLTVV.

The chain employs TRBV7-9 and TRBJ2-2, with a possible D match to TRBD2 (5 bases). The CDR3 sequence is 15 residues long. V gave up 4 bases and J gave up 4 bases, with 13 bases separating them. The germline V gene encodes CDR1 SEHNR and CDR2 FQNEAQ (reference sequence). The CDR3 loop reads CASSSYLGSTGELFF. CDR3 bases: TGTGCCAGCAGCTCTTATTTGGGGAGCACCGGGGAGCTGTTTTTT. Drawing the rest from reference TRBV7-9 and TRBJ2-2, the complete variable domain is DTGVSQNPRHKITKRGQNVTFRCDPISEHNRLYWYRQTLGQGPEFLTYFQNEAQLEKSRLLSDRFSAERPKGSFSTLEIQRTEQGDSAMYLCASSSYLGSTGELFFGEGSRLTVL.

The CDR3 region has the DNA TGCGCCAGCTTTGAAGGTGACACAGGGTATTATAATTCACCCCTCCACTTT. Its protein is CASFEGDTGYYNSPLHF. The chain couples TRBV10-2 to TRBJ1-6; possible D gene TRBD1, 6 bases. The CDR3 sequence is 17 residues long. The V end lost 8 bases, the J end lost 4 bases, and 21 bases lay between the germline ends. CDR1 WSHSY and CDR2 SAAADI come from the germline V gene.

The J gene is TRBJ1-6, the V gene TRBV27, with a possible D match to TRBD1 (6 bases). Germline lookup yields CDR1 MNHEY and CDR2 SMNVEV (reference sequence). The CDR3 spans 14 residues. V was trimmed by 6 bases and J by 7 bases, leaving 13 bases between them. The CDR3 is CASSPGVLNSPLHF. CDR3 coding DNA: TGTGCCAGCAGCCCAGGGGTTCTGAATTCACCCCTCCACTTT.

The chain joins TRBV1 to TRBJ1-4; TRBD1, as called in the table, went unchecked against the DNA. TRBV1 is annotated as a pseudogene. CDR3 length: 16 amino acids. The CDR3: CTSSQDRTGRNEKLFF. The CDR3 DNA follows: TGCACCAGCAGCCAAGACCGGACAGGGAGGAACGAAAAACTGTTTTTT.

The chain is built from TRBV10-3 and TRBJ2-5; 8 bases are shared with TRBD2. Losses at the gene ends were 2 bases for V and 7 bases for J; bases not matched to a gene: 9. This CDR3 has 15 residues. Germline lookup yields CDR1 ENHRY and CDR2 SYGVKD. In DNA, the CDR3 is TGTGCCATCAGTGAGCCGGGGGGGGGACTCGGGACCCAGTACTTC. This encodes CAISEPGGGLGTQYF.

The chain recombines TRBV5-4 with TRBJ2-1; D gene uncertain. The germline gives CDR1 SGHNT, CDR2 YYREEE (reference sequence). Deletions cut 2 bases from V and 3 bases from J, with 6 bases between. This CDR3 comprises 13 residues. CDR3 nucleotide sequence: TGTGCCAGCAGCTTAGGCGGCTACAATGAGCAGTTCTTC. Amino acid sequence: CASSLGGYNEQFF. Combining the CDR3 with reference TRBV5-4 and TRBJ2-1 gives the whole variable domain ETGVTQSPTHLIKTRGQQVTLRCSSQSGHNTVSWYQQALGQGPQFIFQYYREEENGRGNFPPRFSGLQFPNYSSELNVNALELDDSALYLCASSLGGYNEQFFGPGTRLTVL.

The V call is TRBV11-2, the J call TRBJ1-2; D is possibly TRBD1 (5 bases). The CDR3 loop spans 14 amino acids. Between the trimmed V and J ends, which lost 9 bases and 4 bases, there was a span of 18 bases. From germline, CDR1 is SGHAT and CDR2 FQNNGV. CDR3 nucleotide sequence: TGTGCCAGTCTTGCGACAGCAATATTCTATGGCTACACCTTC. Protein sequence: CASLATAIFYGYTF.

In this sample, this clone turned up once. V and J are TRBV7-2 and TRBJ1-5; possibly TRBD1 for D (5 bases). The CDR3 totals 14 residues. CDR1 is SGHTA and CDR2 is FQGNSA in the germline V gene. Trimming cost V 4 bases and J 6 bases, with 13 bases left between them. CDR3 amino acids: CASSWVGLSQPQHF. The DNA for the CDR3 is TGTGCCAGCAGCTGGGTGGGGCTAAGTCAGCCCCAGCATTTT.

J is TRBJ2-7 and V is TRBV30, with 9 bases matching TRBD1. J gave up 2 bases and V 5 bases, and 7 bases lay outside the gene matches. The CDR3 spans 14 residues. The germline V gene has CDR1 GTSNPN and CDR2 SVGIG (reference sequence). The chain's CDR3 is CAWDTGGGTYEQYF. CDR3 coding DNA: TGTGCCTGGGACACAGGGGGCGGAACCTACGAGCAGTACTTC.

This chain connects TRBV7-9 to TRBJ1-2, with a weak D call TRBD1 (5 bases). The CDR3 is made up of 13 amino acids. CDR1 and CDR2 (germline): SEHNR, FQNEAQ (reference sequence). The V end was cut by 6 bases, the J end by 4 bases, with 12 bases between. CDR3 in DNA: TGTGCCAGCAGGGAGGGGCAGTTCTATGGCTACACCTTC. Amino acids: CASREGQFYGYTF.